These T cell receptor beta chains were read from a single sample in a study of blood T cell repertoires in COVID-19. Data came from immunoSEQ multiplex PCR; TCRdb stores just in-frame clones and leaves some out. Here the sample spans about 490,000 clones, 80% to 90% being singletons. Material: peripheral blood. The receptor set was obtained from a human donor in a cohort sampled during active COVID-19. Both conserved end residues are part of each CDR3. D genes are given only for firm matches. Clone size is stated in some rows and not others, as once, few, many or a class when expanded.

NA	TRBV3-1/TRBV3-2	TRBJ1-1	NA	CASSQEGGGTEAFF	TGTGCCAGCAGCCAAGAGGGGGGGGGCACTGAAGCTTTCTTT
NA	TRBV7-9	TRBJ2-3	NA	CASSPGIGTDTQYF	TGTGCCAGCAGCCCAGGGATTGGCACAGATACGCAGTATTTT
few	TRBV7-9	TRBJ2-7	TRBD2	CASSQKFRLAGGSDEQYF	TGTGCCAGCAGCCAGAAATTTCGACTAGCGGGAGGCAGCGACGAGCAGTACTTC
NA	TRBV7-2	TRBJ2-7	NA	CASSPSLVSYEQYF	TGTGCCAGCAGCCCCTCCCTAGTCTCCTACGAGCAGTACTTC
NA	TRBV28	TRBJ2-7	TRBD2	CASRRASGGYEQYF	TGTGCCAGCAGGCGGGCTAGCGGGGGCTACGAGCAGTACTTC
NA	TRBV30	TRBJ2-5	TRBD1	CAWSPFRQGGETQYF	TGTGCCTGGAGTCCCTTCCGACAGGGGGGGGAGACCCAGTACTTC
NA	TRBV7-3	TRBJ2-2	NA	CASSFQPISTVFPAGELFF	TGTGCCAGCAGCTTTCAGCCGATCTCGACAGTGTTTCCAGCCGGGGAGCTGTTTTTT
once	TRBV3-1/TRBV3-2	TRBJ1-1	NA	CASSHDRGPEAFF	TGTGCCAGCAGCCATGACCGAGGCCCTGAAGCTTTCTTT
NA	TRBV27	TRBJ2-1	NA	CASRRWLRGEQFF	TGTGCCAGCAGGAGGTGGCTTCGTGGGGAGCAGTTCTTC
NA	TRBV28	TRBJ1-4	NA	CASRDRNEKLFF	TGTGCCAGCAGAGACAGAAATGAAAAACTGTTTTTT
few	TRBV5-1	TRBJ1-6	NA	CASSLVALNSPLHF	TGCGCCAGCAGCTTGGTGGCCCTTAATTCACCCCTCCACTTT
NA	TRBV6-1	TRBJ2-1	TRBD2	CASSFRTSGGNEQFF	TGTGCCAGCAGTTTTCGCACTAGCGGGGGCAATGAGCAGTTCTTC
NA	TRBV2	TRBJ1-5	NA	CASSDRSGNQPQHF	TGTGCCAGCAGTGATCGGTCAGGGAATCAGCCCCAGCATTTT
NA	TRBV5-4	TRBJ2-2	TRBD1	CATGTGTTGELFF	TGTGCCACCGGGACAGGGACCACCGGGGAGCTGTTTTTT
few	TRBV7-2	TRBJ2-3	TRBD2	CASAGTRENTQYF	TGTGCCAGCGCGGGGACTAGGGAAAATACGCAGTATTTT
NA	TRBV6-2/TRBV6-3	TRBJ1-2	NA	CASSYEDYGYTF	TGTGCCAGCAGTTACGAGGACTATGGCTACACCTTC
NA	TRBV4-2	TRBJ2-1	TRBD2	CASMEASGSKESNEQFF	TGTGCCAGCATGGAGGCTAGCGGGAGCAAGGAAAGTAATGAGCAGTTCTTC
NA	TRBV6-2/TRBV6-3	TRBJ2-1	TRBD2	CASSRLAAEQFF	TGTGCCAGCAGCCGACTAGCGGCTGAGCAGTTCTTC
NA	TRBV12-3/TRBV12-4	TRBJ2-7	NA	CASSLIWAEQYF	TGTGCCAGCAGTTTAATATGGGCCGAGCAGTACTTC
NA	TRBV27	TRBJ1-2	TRBD1	CASSFGRGQGYTF	TGTGCCAGCAGTTTTGGCAGGGGGCAAGGCTACACCTTC
NA	TRBV9	TRBJ2-3	TRBD2	CASSETSGLDTQYF	TGTGCCAGCAGCGAAACTAGCGGACTAGATACGCAGTATTTT
few	TRBV12-3/TRBV12-4	TRBJ1-1	NA	CASSPRGTEAFF	TGTGCCAGCAGTCCCCGGGGCACTGAAGCTTTCTTT
NA	TRBV7-7	TRBJ2-7	NA	CASSDQSDAHTVFYEQYF	TGTGCTAGCAGCGATCAATCCGACGCTCACACAGTATTCTACGAGCAGTACTTC
many	TRBV18	TRBJ2-1	TRBD2	CASSPLLSGNGNEQFF	TGTGCCAGCTCACCGTTACTAAGCGGGAATGGCAATGAGCAGTTCTTC
NA	TRBV7-2	TRBJ2-3	NA	CASSLAGSGRTQYF	TGTGCCAGCAGCTTAGCCGGGAGTGGGCGTACGCAGTATTTT
NA	TRBV11-2	TRBJ2-1	TRBD1	CASSSRGGQGRTYNEQFF	TGTGCCAGCAGCTCTAGGGGCGGACAGGGGCGCACCTACAATGAGCAGTTCTTC
NA	TRBV28	TRBJ2-3	NA	CASRVGGVSTDTQYF	TGTGCCAGCAGGGTAGGGGGGGTTAGCACAGATACGCAGTATTTT
NA	TRBV5-1	TRBJ2-2	TRBD1	CASSLLGTGSFTGELFF	TGCGCCAGCAGCTTGTTAGGGACAGGGAGTTTTACCGGGGAGCTGTTTTTT
NA	TRBV5-8	TRBJ2-7	NA	CASSLARQVQYF	TGTGCCAGCAGCTTGGCCAGGCAAGTGCAGTACTTC
NA	TRBV20-1	TRBJ2-1	NA	CSASRGITYNEQFF	TGCAGTGCTAGTAGAGGGATTACCTACAATGAGCAGTTCTTC
NA	TRBV2	TRBJ1-5	NA	CASSEVTGGQPQHF	TGTGCCAGCAGTGAGGTGACAGGAGGTCAGCCCCAGCATTTT
NA	TRBV29-1	TRBJ2-7	TRBD1	CSVGLGQGYEQYF	TGCAGCGTTGGGTTGGGACAGGGTTACGAGCAGTACTTC
NA	TRBV29-1	TRBJ2-1	TRBD2	CSVEAGLANLGQFF	TGCAGCGTTGAAGCGGGACTAGCGAACTTAGGGCAGTTCTTC
NA	TRBV13	TRBJ1-4	NA	CASSFKGAGEKLFF	TGTGCCAGCAGCTTTAAAGGGGCCGGGGAAAAACTGTTTTTT
NA	TRBV6-6	TRBJ2-1	TRBD2	CASSVSGSEQFF	TGTGCCAGCAGTGTTAGCGGGAGTGAGCAGTTCTTC
NA	TRBV4-2	TRBJ2-1	TRBD2	CASSQGTRELEQFF	TGTGCCAGCAGCCAAGGGACTAGAGAACTTGAGCAGTTCTTC
NA	TRBV29-1	TRBJ1-1	TRBD1	CSGTGQLNTEAFF	TGCAGCGGGACGGGACAGTTGAACACTGAAGCTTTCTTT
NA	TRBV10-3	TRBJ2-1	TRBD1	CAISPTGSSRDEQFF	TGTGCCATCAGCCCGACAGGGTCCTCCCGCGATGAGCAGTTCTTC
NA	TRBV20-1	TRBJ1-2	NA	CSASQGTGYGYTF	TGCAGTGCTAGTCAGGGGACGGGCTATGGCTACACCTTC
NA	TRBV18	TRBJ2-5	TRBD1	CASSRQGMFGETQYF	TGTGCCAGCTCTCGACAGGGGATGTTTGGAGAGACCCAGTACTTC
NA	TRBV27	TRBJ2-2	NA	CASSGAGDTGELFF	TGTGCCAGCAGTGGGGCAGGGGACACCGGGGAGCTGTTTTTT